This T cell receptor beta chain was documented in a study of early T cells in non-severe SARS-CoV-2 infection. Study summary: Chains were unpaired, as sequencing was done on bulk RNA from unsorted whole blood. The study, taken as a whole, reports: A preference for anti-spike CD8 responses marked VDJdb matching, which missed private and CD4 specificities.

Attachment of unique molecular identifiers was made to individual cDNA molecules. TCRdb re-called the 5' RACE reads through MiXCR, storing one row per CDR3 protein. The table lists about 98,000 distinct CDR3 sequences, under 15% of them singletons, with about 5.7% in the top ten. A note on this clonotype: Its antigen is not identified.

Trimming shortened V by 2 bases and J by 5 bases, and 4 bases separated the two germline ends. This CDR3 is built from 12 residues. CDR1 is SGHDN and CDR2 is FVKESK in the germline V gene. The TCR sequence derives from an adult who was a healthcare worker with PCR-confirmed SARS-CoV-2 infection or an uninfected control (not recorded which). Sequencing used whole blood. The genes are TRBV14 and TRBJ1-3; D not resolved. CDR3 residues: CASSQYRNTIYF. Here the CDR3 DNA reads TGTGCCAGCAGCCAATATAGAAACACCATATATTTT.